One and the same sample provided the 11 T cell receptor beta chains below, sequenced in a study of cytomegalovirus exposure and HLA in healthy donors. PCR amplification relied on 60 Vbeta primers (plus 13 Jbeta primers). The method was immunoSEQ multiplex PCR; TCRdb's version includes in-frame clones alone and lacks a portion of them. Of around 150,000 clones in the sample, about three quarters were seen once. Sequences were obtained from PBMCs. All receptors derive from a woman aged 40 to 49 in good health and CMV-seropositive.

The J gene is TRBJ1-2, the V gene TRBV7-2; 8 bases are shared with TRBD1. Unmatched junction bases numbered 2, after V lost 1 base and J lost 4 bases. CDR1 SGHTA and CDR2 FQGNSA come from the germline V gene. This CDR3 is 14 amino acids long. CDR3: CASSLGTGPYGYTF. DNA for the CDR3: TGTGCCAGCAGCTTAGGGACAGGGCCCTATGGCTACACCTTC.

The rearrangement links TRBV5-8 to TRBJ2-3; the match to TRBD2 covers 9 bases. The CDR3 consists of 16 residues. V was clipped by 2 bases and J by 4 bases; unmatched bases: 8. CDR1 is SGHTS, CDR2 YDEGEE, per germline. The CDR3 reads CASSFLVPSGADTQYF. CDR3 nucleotides: TGTGCCAGCAGCTTCTTAGTCCCTAGCGGGGCAGATACGCAGTATTTT.

V is TRBV29-1 and J is TRBJ2-1, with 11 bases lining up with TRBD2. Germline assignment: CDR1 SQVTM and CDR2 ANQGSEA. CDR3 length equals 16 residues. Unmatched junction bases numbered 6, after V lost 2 bases and J lost 3 bases. CDR3 sequence reads: CSVEPTSGAYYNEQFF. The CDR3 DNA follows: TGCAGCGTTGAACCGACTAGCGGGGCCTACTACAATGAGCAGTTCTTC.

This clone appeared a few times. The genes are TRBV7-2 and TRBJ2-3; 8 positions match TRBD2. This CDR3 is built from 16 residues. The germline V gene encodes CDR1 SGHTA and CDR2 FQGNSA. V shed 5 bases and J 2 bases; nucleotides not matched to a gene: 9. CDR3 sequence (DNA): TGTGCCAGCAGCCCGCCGGGGGGGGGAATCACAGATACGCAGTATTTT. This translates into CASSPPGGGITDTQYF.

V gene TRBV30 combines with J gene TRBJ1-6; D is unresolved. The CDR3 extends over 14 amino acids. Trimming took off 1 base at V and 7 bases at J, with 11 bases between the two ends. In germline, CDR1 is GTSNPN, CDR2 SVGIG (reference sequence). In nucleotides, the CDR3 is TGTGCCTGGAGTGGGCTGGCGGGGAATTCACCCCTCCACTTT. Translation gives CAWSGLAGNSPLHF.

The chain recombines TRBV19 with TRBJ1-6; a possible D gene is TRBD1 (6 bases). With 5 bases removed from V and 8 bases from J, the gap between germline ends came to 16 bases. Germline CDR1 is LNHDA and CDR2 is SQIVND (reference sequence). The CDR3 is 15 residues long. Here the CDR3 reads CASSSGQSLYSPLHF. CDR3 DNA: TGTGCCAGTAGTTCCGGACAGAGCCTCTATTCACCCCTCCACTTT.

The V call is TRBV5-6, the J call TRBJ2-3, with a tentative D call TRBD1 (6 bases). CDR3 length: 15 residues. V dropped 2 bases and J dropped 0 bases, with 10 bases sitting between them. Per germline, CDR1 SGHDT and CDR2 YYEEEE. The CDR3 coding sequence is TGTGCCAGCAGCTTACAGGGAGCTAGCACAGATACGCAGTATTTT. Its protein product is CASSLQGASTDTQYF.

This chain connects TRBV30 to TRBJ2-7; 7 bases agree with TRBD2. Germline trimming cut 1 base from V and 6 bases from J; bases unmatched to any gene: 9. This CDR3 comprises 14 residues. CDR1 and CDR2 from the germline V gene are GTSNPN and SVGIG (reference sequence). CDR3 region: CAWSAELAAAEQYF. As DNA, the CDR3 is TGTGCCTGGAGTGCGGAGCTAGCGGCGGCCGAGCAGTACTTC.

The chain employs TRBV20-1 and TRBJ1-1; no reliable D call. The CDR3 totals 11 residues. The germline gives CDR1 DFQATT, CDR2 SNEGSKA (reference sequence). The DNA of the CDR3 is TGCAGGAGGGAGGAGTACACTGAAGCTTTCTTT. Amino acid sequence: CRREEYTEAFF.

This rearrangement joins TRBV6-5 to TRBJ1-2, with D hard to call. Per germline, CDR1 MNHEY and CDR2 SVGAGI. This CDR3 has 15 residues. The ends were cut back, 6 bases at V and 0 bases at J, with 14 bases in the middle. Here the CDR3 DNA reads TGTGCCAGCAGGAGGGAGAAGACTTCTAACTATGGCTACACCTTC. The encoded protein is CASRREKTSNYGYTF.

V is TRBV4-3 and J is TRBJ2-7; 7 bases are a match to TRBD1. V lost 0 bases, J lost 4 bases, and 9 bases stayed unmatched. CDR3 size: 16 residues. CDR1 is LGHNA, CDR2 YSLEER, per germline. The CDR3 DNA reads as TGCGCCAGCAGCCAAGAGGCCCGACAGGGTTGGTACGAGCAGTACTTC. Amino acid sequence: CASSQEARQGWYEQYF.